There are a few counts of the clone carrying this TCR beta chain. Its target is not known. These data originate in a study of T cell repertoires in cytomegalovirus infection. Study at large: It was recently identified HLA-C-restricted and well-studied HLA-B-restricted CMV epitopes that the study used.

Study-wide findings and caveats: The ex vivo response showed dominance by HLA-C-restricted CMV-specific TCR beta clonotypes. The study identified carriers of CMV plus the relevant HLA from cumulative public TCR beta family frequency.

Each CDR3 protein is one row after TCRdb ran MiXCR on the reads. The table lists about 700,000 distinct CDR3 sequences, around 30% of them singletons. The specimen was cultured PBMCs, collected from culture after CMV antigen stimulation. This clonotype was sampled from a human donor in good health (CMV status not recorded). Some clones in this sample may be carry-over from other donors' samples.

CDR3 DNA: TGTGCCAGCACCCCCAATGTGGGGGATGGTGAAGCTTTCTTT. Protein sequence: CASTPNVGDGEAFF. J is TRBJ1-1 and V is TRBV3-1, with D tentatively TRBD1 (5 bases). V dropped 7 bases and J dropped 7 bases, with 19 bases sitting between them. This CDR3 region has 14 residues. CDR1 and CDR2 from the germline V gene are LGHDT and YNNKEL (reference sequence).